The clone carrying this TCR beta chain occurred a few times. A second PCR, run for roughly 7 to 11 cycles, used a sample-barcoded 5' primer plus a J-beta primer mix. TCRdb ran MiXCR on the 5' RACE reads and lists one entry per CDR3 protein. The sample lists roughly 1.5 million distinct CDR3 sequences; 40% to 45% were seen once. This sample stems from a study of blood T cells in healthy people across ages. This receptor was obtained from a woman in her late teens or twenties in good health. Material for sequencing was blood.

The CDR3 DNA reads TGTGCCAGCAGTTTTGCGAGACTAGCGGGAGTCGACGAGCAGTACTTC. Its protein is CASSFARLAGVDEQYF. The chain employs TRBV28 and TRBJ2-7; 12 positions agree with TRBD2. J lost 5 bases, V lost 3 bases, and 8 bases had no gene match. The CDR3 is 16 residues long. Germline loops: CDR1 MDHEN, CDR2 SYDVKM.